These 6 T cell receptor beta chains were all obtained from the same sample, sequenced in a study of regulatory T cells in long-lasting Graves disease. To make TCR beta libraries, researchers used iRepertoire HTBI primers and Arm-PCR of CDR3 regions. TCRdb passed the multiplex PCR reads through MiXCR, listing each CDR3 protein once. The sample shows 350,000 to 400,000 distinct CDR3 sequences, less than 20% of them seen only once. Time point noted: newly diagnosed GD, antithyroid drugs for less than 3 months. The TCR library was prepared using RNA isolated from PBMCs. This specimen consisted of peripheral blood mononuclear cells (PBMCs), obtained at new diagnosis, from a patient treated with antithyroid drugs. The receptors stem from a female donor with Graves disease.

This clonotype was detected many times. This chain links TRBV5-5 with TRBJ2-5; D might be TRBD1 or TRBD2, each matching 5 bases. Germline values: CDR1 SGHKS, CDR2 YYEKEE (reference sequence). The CDR3 length is 15 residues. Deletions cut 5 bases from V and 2 bases from J, with 16 bases between. The CDR3 bases are TGTGCCAGCAGATTAAGAGTGGGACGGCAAGAGACCCAGTACTTC. This gives the protein CASRLRVGRQETQYF.

This clonotype was recorded at least ten times. DNA for the CDR3: TGTGCCAGCAGTCCTACGACAGTGAACACTGAAGCTTTCTTT. Translated, it gives CASSPTTVNTEAFF. The chain joins TRBV12-3 or TRBV12-4 to TRBJ1-1; a possible D gene is TRBD1 (5 bases). The V end lost 5 bases, the J end lost 0 bases, and 10 bases lay between the germline ends. The CDR3 consists of 14 residues.

Comments on this clonotype: This clone may be a read error of a much larger clone one base away. The V and J genes are TRBV4-3 and TRBJ2-7; D perhaps matches TRBD2 (6 bases). Per the germline V gene, CDR1 is LGHNA and CDR2 is YSLEER. With 0 bases removed from V and 2 bases from J, the gap between germline ends came to 14 bases. This CDR3 spans 16 amino acids. For the CDR3, the DNA is TGCGCCAGCAGCCAAGACGGGACTCGCGAGACCTACGAGCAGTACTTC. As protein: CASSQDGTRETYEQYF.

The chain combines TRBV6-2 or TRBV6-3 with TRBJ1-1, with 7 bases that match TRBD1. The CDR3 spans 10 residues. After removal of 6 bases from V and 8 bases from J, the junction contained 0 bases not matched to a gene. Germline V CDR1 and CDR2: MNHEY, SVGEGT. The CDR3 protein is CASRDREAFF. Written as DNA, the CDR3 is TGTGCCAGCAGGGACAGGGAAGCTTTCTTT.

Many counts were recorded for this clonotype. The chain is built from TRBV2 and TRBJ2-1; D not resolved. This CDR3 has 10 amino acids. V was cut by 4 bases and J by 10 bases, with 5 bases left in between. In germline, CDR1 is SNHLY, CDR2 FYNNEI. The CDR3 DNA reads TGTGCCAGCAGTGCCCCGGAGCAGTTCTTC. This translates into CASSAPEQFF. The full variable domain, completed using reference TRBV2 and TRBJ2-1, is EPEVTQTPSHQVTQMGQEVILRCVPISNHLYFYWYRQILGQKVEFLVSFYNNEISEKSEIFDDQFSVERPDGSNFTLKIRSTKLEDSAMYFCASSAPEQFFGPGTRLTVL.

The chain joins TRBV20-1 to TRBJ2-3, with 14 bases fitting TRBD2. The J call may be incorrect, as the DNA end agrees better with TRBJ2-7. In germline, CDR1 is DFQATT, CDR2 SNEGSKA (reference sequence). The CDR3 totals 15 residues. The CDR3 DNA follows: TGCAGTGCTCAAACCGGACTAGCGGGAGGTTCCGAGCAGTACTTC. Translation: CSAQTGLAGGSEQYF.